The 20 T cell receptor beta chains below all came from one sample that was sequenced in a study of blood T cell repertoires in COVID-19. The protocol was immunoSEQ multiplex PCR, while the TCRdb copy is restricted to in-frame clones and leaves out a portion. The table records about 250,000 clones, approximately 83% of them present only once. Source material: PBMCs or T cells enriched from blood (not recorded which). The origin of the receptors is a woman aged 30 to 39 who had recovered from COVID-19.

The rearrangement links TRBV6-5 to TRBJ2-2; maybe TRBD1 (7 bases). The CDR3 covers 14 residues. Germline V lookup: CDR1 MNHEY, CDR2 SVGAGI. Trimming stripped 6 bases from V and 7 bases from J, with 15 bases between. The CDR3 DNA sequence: TGTGCCAGCAGGAAAGGGACAGCGGGCGGGGAGCTGTTTTTT. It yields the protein CASRKGTAGGELFF.

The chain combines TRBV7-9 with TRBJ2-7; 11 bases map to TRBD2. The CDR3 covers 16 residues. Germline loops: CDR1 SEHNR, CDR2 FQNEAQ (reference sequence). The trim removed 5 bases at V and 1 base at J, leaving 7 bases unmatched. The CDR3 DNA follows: TGTGCCAGCAGCCACGTAGCGGGGGGGCTGTCCTACGAGCAGTACTTC. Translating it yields CASSHVAGGLSYEQYF.

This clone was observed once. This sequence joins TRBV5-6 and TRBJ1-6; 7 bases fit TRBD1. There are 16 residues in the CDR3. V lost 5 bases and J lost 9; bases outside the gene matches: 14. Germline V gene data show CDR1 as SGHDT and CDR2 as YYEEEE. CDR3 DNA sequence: TGTGCCAGCAGTCCCCCCGGGACAGAGATGATTTCACCCCTCCACTTT. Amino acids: CASSPPGTEMISPLHF.

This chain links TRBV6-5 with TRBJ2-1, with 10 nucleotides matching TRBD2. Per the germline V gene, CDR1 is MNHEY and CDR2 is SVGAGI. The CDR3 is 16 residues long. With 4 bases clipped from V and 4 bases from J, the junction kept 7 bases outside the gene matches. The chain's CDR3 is CASSSLAGDAYNEQFF. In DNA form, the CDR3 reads TGTGCCAGCAGTTCCCTAGCGGGGGATGCTTACAATGAGCAGTTCTTC.

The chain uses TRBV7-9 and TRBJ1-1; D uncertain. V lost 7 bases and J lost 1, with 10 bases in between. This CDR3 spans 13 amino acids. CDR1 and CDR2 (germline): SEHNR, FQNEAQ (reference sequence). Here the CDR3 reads CASMIRENTEAFF. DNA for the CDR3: TGTGCCAGCATGATCCGGGAGAACACTGAAGCTTTCTTT.

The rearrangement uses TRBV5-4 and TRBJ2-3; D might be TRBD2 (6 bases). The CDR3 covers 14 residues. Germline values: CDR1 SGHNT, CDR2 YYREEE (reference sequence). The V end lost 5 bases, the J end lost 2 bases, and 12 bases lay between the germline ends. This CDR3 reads CASSPGLDTDTQYF. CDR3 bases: TGTGCCAGCAGTCCGGGACTTGACACAGATACGCAGTATTTT. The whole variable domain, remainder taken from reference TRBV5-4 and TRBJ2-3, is ETGVTQSPTHLIKTRGQQVTLRCSSQSGHNTVSWYQQALGQGPQFIFQYYREEENGRGNFPPRFSGLQFPNYSSELNVNALELDDSALYLCASSPGLDTDTQYFGPGTRLTVL.

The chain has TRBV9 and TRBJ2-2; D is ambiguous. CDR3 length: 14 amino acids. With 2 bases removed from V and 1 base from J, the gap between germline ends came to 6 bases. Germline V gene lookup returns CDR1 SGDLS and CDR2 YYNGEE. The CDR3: CASSVWQNTGELFF. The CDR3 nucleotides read TGTGCCAGCAGCGTTTGGCAGAACACCGGGGAGCTGTTTTTT.

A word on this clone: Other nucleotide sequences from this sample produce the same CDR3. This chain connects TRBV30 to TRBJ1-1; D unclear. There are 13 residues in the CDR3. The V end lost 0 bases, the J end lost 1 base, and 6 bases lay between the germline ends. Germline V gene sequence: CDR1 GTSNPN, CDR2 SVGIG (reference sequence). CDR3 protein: CAWSVRGNTEAFF. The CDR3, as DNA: TGTGCCTGGAGTGTACGGGGGAACACTGAAGCTTTCTTT.

The CDR3 loop is CASSSSTGLVYNEQFF. In DNA form, the CDR3 reads TGTGCCAGCAGCTCCTCGACAGGATTGGTCTACAATGAGCAGTTCTTC. The chain employs TRBV7-9 and TRBJ2-1; tentative D call: TRBD1 (6 bases). V lost 4 bases and J 3 bases, leaving 16 bases between the germline ends. The CDR3 has 16 amino acids. The germline V gene has CDR1 SEHNR and CDR2 FQNEAQ (reference sequence).

The CDR3 protein is CASSYPGIGNTEAFF. The CDR3 coding sequence is TGTGCCAGCAGTTACCCGGGGATTGGAAACACTGAAGCTTTCTTT. This chain links TRBV6-5 with TRBJ1-1; unclear D gene. The CDR3 totals 15 residues. Germline-derived CDR1 and CDR2 are MNHEY and SVGAGI. Trimming removed 2 bases at V and 2 bases at J, with 12 bases between.

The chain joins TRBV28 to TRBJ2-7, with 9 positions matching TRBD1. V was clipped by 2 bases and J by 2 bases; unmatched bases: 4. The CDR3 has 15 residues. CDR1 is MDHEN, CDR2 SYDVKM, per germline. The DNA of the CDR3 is TGTGCCAGCAGTTTACCGACAGGGGGGACCTACGAGCAGTACTTC. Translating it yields CASSLPTGGTYEQYF.

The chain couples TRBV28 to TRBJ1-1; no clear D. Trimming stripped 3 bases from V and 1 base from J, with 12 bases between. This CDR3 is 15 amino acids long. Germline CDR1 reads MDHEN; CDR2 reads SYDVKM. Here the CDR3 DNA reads TGTGCCAGCAGTTTCAATATCTTACAGAACACTGAAGCTTTCTTT. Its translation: CASSFNILQNTEAFF. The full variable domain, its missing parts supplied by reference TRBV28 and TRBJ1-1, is DVKVTQSSRYLVKRTGEKVFLECVQDMDHENMFWYRQDPGLGLRLIYFSYDVKMKEKGDIPEGYSVSREKKERFSLILESASTNQTSMYLCASSFNILQNTEAFFGQGTRLTVV.

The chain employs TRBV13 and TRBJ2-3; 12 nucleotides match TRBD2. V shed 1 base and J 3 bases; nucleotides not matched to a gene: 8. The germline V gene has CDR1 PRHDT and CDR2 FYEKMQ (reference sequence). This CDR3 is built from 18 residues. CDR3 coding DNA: TGTGCCAGCAGCTTAGTGCAGTCTAGCGGGAGGGTAACAGATACGCAGTATTTT. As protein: CASSLVQSSGRVTDTQYF.

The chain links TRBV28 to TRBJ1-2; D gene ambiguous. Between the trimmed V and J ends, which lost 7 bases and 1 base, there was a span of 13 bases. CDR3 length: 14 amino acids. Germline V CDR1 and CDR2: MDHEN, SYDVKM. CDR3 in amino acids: CASTIGSLNYGYTF. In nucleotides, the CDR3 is TGTGCCAGCACCATCGGGTCACTTAACTATGGCTACACCTTC.

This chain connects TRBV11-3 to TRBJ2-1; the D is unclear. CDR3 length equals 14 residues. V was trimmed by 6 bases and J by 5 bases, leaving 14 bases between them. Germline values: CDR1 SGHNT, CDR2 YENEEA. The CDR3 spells CASSPYRDHNEQFF. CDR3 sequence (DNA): TGTGCCAGCAGTCCCTACCGAGATCACAATGAGCAGTTCTTC.

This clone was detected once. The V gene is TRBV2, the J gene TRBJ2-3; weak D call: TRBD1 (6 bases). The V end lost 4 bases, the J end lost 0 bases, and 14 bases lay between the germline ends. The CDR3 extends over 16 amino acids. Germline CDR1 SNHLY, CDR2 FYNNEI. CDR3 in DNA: TGTGCCAGCAGTGCCCTGACAGGATCGAGCACAGATACGCAGTATTTT. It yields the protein CASSALTGSSTDTQYF. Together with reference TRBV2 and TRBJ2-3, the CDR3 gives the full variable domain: EPEVTQTPSHQVTQMGQEVILRCVPISNHLYFYWYRQILGQKVEFLVSFYNNEISEKSEIFDDQFSVERPDGSNFTLKIRSTKLEDSAMYFCASSALTGSSTDTQYFGPGTRLTVL.

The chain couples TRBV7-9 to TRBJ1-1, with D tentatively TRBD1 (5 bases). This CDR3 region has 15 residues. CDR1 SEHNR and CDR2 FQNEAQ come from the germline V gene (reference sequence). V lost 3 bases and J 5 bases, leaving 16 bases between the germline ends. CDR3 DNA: TGTGCCAGCAGCTTGAGGCCAGAAAAGGGGACTGAAGCTTTCTTT. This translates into CASSLRPEKGTEAFF.

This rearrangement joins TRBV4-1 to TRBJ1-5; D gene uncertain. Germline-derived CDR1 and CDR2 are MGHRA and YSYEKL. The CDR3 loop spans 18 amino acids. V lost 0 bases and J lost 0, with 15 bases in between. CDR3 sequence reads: CASSQDRTRVDSNQPQHF. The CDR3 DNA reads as TGCGCCAGCAGCCAAGATCGCACACGGGTCGATAGCAATCAGCCCCAGCATTTT.

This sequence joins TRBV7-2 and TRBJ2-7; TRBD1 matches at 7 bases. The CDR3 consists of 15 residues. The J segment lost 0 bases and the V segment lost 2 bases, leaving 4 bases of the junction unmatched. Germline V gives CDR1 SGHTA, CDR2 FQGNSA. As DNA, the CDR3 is TGTGCCAGCAGCTTAATGGACAGGATCTCCTACGAGCAGTACTTC. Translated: CASSLMDRISYEQYF.

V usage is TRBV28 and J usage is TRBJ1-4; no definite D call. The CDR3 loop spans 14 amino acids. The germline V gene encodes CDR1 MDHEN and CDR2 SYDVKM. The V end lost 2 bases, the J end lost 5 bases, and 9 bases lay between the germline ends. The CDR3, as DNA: TGTGCCAGCAGTTTAATCAGGTCGAATGAAAAACTGTTTTTT. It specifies CASSLIRSNEKLFF.